The 29 T cell receptor beta chains below come from one sample, sequenced in a study of response to subunit inactivated influenza vaccine. TCRdb used MiXCR to reprocess the RT-PCR reads, holding one entry per CDR3 protein. The table shows hundreds of thousands of distinct CDR3 sequences, with around 25% occurring only once. Source: CD4+ T cells sorted from PBMCs, taken 5 days after vaccination. The receptors derive from a man aged 45 to 65 who received an inactivated influenza vaccine.

The table lists this clonotype with a few counts. The gene calls are TRBV12-3 or TRBV12-4 and TRBJ2-5; 7 bases agree with TRBD2. This CDR3 contains 16 residues. J gave up 0 bases and V 3 bases, and 7 bases lay outside the gene matches. CDR3 DNA: TGTGCCAGCAGTTTGGGGGGGTTTCGGAACCAAGAGACCCAGTACTTC. This translates into CASSLGGFRNQETQYF.

The gene calls are TRBV4-2 and TRBJ2-1; maybe TRBD2 (5 bases). The V gene's germline CDR1 is LGHNA and CDR2 YNFKEQ. The CDR3 covers 17 residues. V gave up 2 bases and J gave up 0 bases, with 14 bases separating them. CDR3 sequence (DNA): TGTGCCAGCAGCCAACTCACCGGGAAGAGCTCCTACAATGAGCAGTTCTTC. As protein: CASSQLTGKSSYNEQFF.

The chain couples TRBV7-8 to TRBJ2-2; maybe TRBD1 (7 bases). With 5 bases removed from V and 4 bases from J, the gap between germline ends came to 17 bases. Germline values: CDR1 SGHVS, CDR2 FQNEAQ. The length of the CDR3 is 16 residues. The CDR3 region is CASSRTQGRSTGELFF. As DNA, the CDR3 is TGTGCCAGCAGCCGAACACAGGGGAGGAGCACCGGGGAGCTGTTTTTT.

Comments on this clonotype: The junction differs from germline at one of its ends, possibly a read error. The CDR3 loop reads CASSSGFNSPLRF. CDR3 in DNA: TGTGCCAGCAGTTCAGGGTTCAATTCACCCCTCCGCTTT. The chain uses TRBV6-5 and TRBJ1-6; D possibly corresponds to TRBD1 (5 bases). The CDR3 extends over 13 amino acids. Germline CDR1 MNHEY, CDR2 SVGAGI.

The chain is built from TRBV6-5 and TRBJ2-4; 14 nucleotides agree with TRBD2. The CDR3 is 18 amino acids. J lost 2 bases, V lost 4 bases, and 7 bases had no gene match. In germline, CDR1 is MNHEY, CDR2 SVGAGI. CDR3 amino acids: CASSSTSGGAGTKNIQYF. DNA for the CDR3: TGTGCCAGCAGTTCGACTAGCGGGGGGGCCGGGACCAAAAACATTCAGTACTTC.

The table lists this clonotype with a few counts. The chain joins TRBV10-3 to TRBJ1-1; 8 bases fit TRBD1. Losses at the gene ends were 3 bases for V and 4 bases for J; bases not matched to a gene: 7. Germline CDR1 reads ENHRY; CDR2 reads SYGVKD. The CDR3 has 15 residues. The CDR3 sequence: CAISDSGGRATEAFF. Written as DNA, the CDR3 is TGTGCCATCAGTGATTCAGGGGGCAGAGCCACTGAAGCTTTCTTT.

This chain connects TRBV28 to TRBJ2-7; D is unresolved. Germline V CDR1 and CDR2: MDHEN, SYDVKM. V lost 6 bases, J lost 7 bases, and 10 bases lay in between. This CDR3 spans 11 amino acids. This CDR3 is CASSTIMEQYF. The DNA of the CDR3 is TGTGCCAGCAGCACTATAATGGAGCAGTACTTC.

This clonotype has more than one count but fewer than ten. V usage is TRBV2 and J usage is TRBJ2-3; TRBD1 is a possible D gene (5 bases). The CDR3 is 14 residues long. Germline-derived CDR1 and CDR2 are SNHLY and FYNNEI. The ends were cut back, 5 bases at V and 4 bases at J, with 13 bases in the middle. The CDR3 region is CASSSLQGADTQYF. As DNA, the CDR3 is TGTGCCAGCAGTTCCCTCCAGGGCGCAGATACGCAGTATTTT.

There are a few counts of this clonotype. The J gene is TRBJ2-7, the V gene TRBV2; TRBD1 agrees at 8 bases. The CDR3 has 13 amino acids. With V trimmed by 10 bases and J by 6 bases, 11 bases remained unmatched. Looked up from germline, CDR1 is SNHLY and CDR2 is FYNNEI. The CDR3: CATQLTGALEQYF. The CDR3 coding sequence is TGTGCCACTCAACTGACAGGGGCCCTCGAGCAGTACTTC.

This clonotype has a handful of counts. The chain's CDR3 is CASSLVAGGFFETQYF. Here the CDR3 DNA reads TGTGCCAGCAGCTTAGTGGCAGGGGGCTTCTTTGAGACCCAGTACTTC. The V and J genes are TRBV7-2 and TRBJ2-5; 8 bases line up with TRBD1. This CDR3 has 16 amino acids. From germline, CDR1 is SGHTA and CDR2 FQGNSA. V gave up 1 base and J gave up 5 bases; unmatched junction bases: 9.

This clonotype was found many times. The rearrangement links TRBV7-8 to TRBJ2-7; 7 nucleotides match TRBD2. The germline V gene encodes CDR1 SGHVS and CDR2 FQNEAQ. The CDR3 consists of 15 residues. Trimming took 1 base from V and 2 from J; bases not matched to a gene: 5. The CDR3 region is CASSLVGGGPYEQYF. The CDR3 DNA is TGTGCCAGCAGCTTAGTGGGGGGAGGGCCCTACGAGCAGTACTTC.

CDR3 loop: CSATTDRGQLPTDTQYF. The DNA of the CDR3 is TGCAGTGCTACGACTGATCGGGGACAGCTACCCACAGATACGCAGTATTTT. The rearrangement links TRBV20-1 to TRBJ2-3, with 7 bases matching TRBD1. Germline V gives CDR1 DFQATT, CDR2 SNEGSKA (reference sequence). This CDR3 is 17 amino acids long. J was trimmed by 2 bases and V by 4 bases; bases with no gene match: 15.

This clonotype was counted a few times. This chain's CDR3 is CSRGAGETQYF. The CDR3 DNA reads TGCAGTCGGGGGGCCGGGGAGACCCAGTACTTC. The V gene is TRBV20-1, the J gene TRBJ2-5; weak D call: TRBD2 (7 bases). Trimming shortened V by 8 bases and J by 5 bases, and 12 bases separated the two germline ends. The CDR3 length is 11 residues. The germline CDR1 and CDR2 sequences are DFQATT and SNEGSKA (reference sequence).

The CDR3 DNA is TGTGCCAGCAGCCCCCAGGCGGGAACGGAGACCCAGTACTTC. This sequence encodes CASSPQAGTETQYF. V usage is TRBV7-3 and J usage is TRBJ2-5; a possible D gene is TRBD2 (6 bases). Germline CDR1 is SGHTA and CDR2 is FQGTGA. CDR3 length: 14 residues. Trimming pared 5 bases from V and 5 bases from J, leaving 15 bases between. The complete variable domain, with remaining parts taken from reference TRBV7-3 and TRBJ2-5, reads GAGVSQTPSNKVTEKGKYVELRCDPISGHTALYWYRQSLGQGPEFLIYFQGTGAADDSGLPNDRFFAVRPEGSVSTLKIQRTERGDSAVYLCASSPQAGTETQYFGPGTRLLVL.

The CDR3 protein is CSARGTGDRLYEQYF. In DNA, the CDR3 is TGCAGTGCTAGGGGAACAGGGGATCGTCTCTACGAGCAGTACTTC. V gene TRBV20-1 combines with J gene TRBJ2-7; TRBD1 matches at 7 bases. The length of the CDR3 is 15 residues. V shed 3 bases and J 3 bases; nucleotides not matched to a gene: 11. Germline V lookup: CDR1 DFQATT, CDR2 SNEGSKA (reference sequence).

This clonotype showed up just a few times. The chain joins TRBV5-1 to TRBJ2-7, with 7 bases identical to TRBD1. The CDR3 extends over 15 amino acids. Germline V gives CDR1 SGHRS, CDR2 YFSETQ. Trimming removed 2 bases from V and 0 bases from J; junction bases left unmatched: 5. The CDR3 is CASSLRQGNSYEQYF. DNA of the CDR3: TGCGCCAGCAGCTTACGACAGGGCAACTCCTACGAGCAGTACTTC.

The J gene is TRBJ2-5, the V gene TRBV12-3 or TRBV12-4; D uncertain. V was shortened by 6 bases and J by 5 bases, with 13 bases between the two germline ends. This CDR3 is 13 amino acids long. DNA for the CDR3: TGTGCCAGCAGATTACCACCAGACGAGACCCAGTACTTC. Translating it yields CASRLPPDETQYF.

The chain carries TRBV24-1 and TRBJ2-5, with D perhaps matching TRBD2 (5 bases). This CDR3 spans 14 amino acids. Germline CDR1 reads KGHDR; CDR2 reads SFDVKD. The ends were cut back, 9 bases at V and 5 bases at J, with 18 bases in the middle. CDR3 DNA sequence: TGTGCCACCGAAGATAGCGTCCGGATGGAGACCCAGTACTTC. Its protein product is CATEDSVRMETQYF.

V gene TRBV7-8 combines with J gene TRBJ1-4; no reliable D call. The CDR3 has 12 amino acids. Germline assignment: CDR1 SGHVS and CDR2 FQNEAQ. V dropped 4 bases and J dropped 11 bases, with 11 bases sitting between them. The CDR3: CASSSHQRKLFF. The CDR3 bases are TGTGCCAGCAGCTCCCACCAGCGGAAACTGTTTTTT. The full variable domain, its missing parts supplied by reference TRBV7-8 and TRBJ1-4, is GAGVSQSPRYKVAKRGQDVALRCDPISGHVSLFWYQQALGQGPEFLTYFQNEAQLDKSGLPSDRFFAERPEGSVSTLKIQRTQQEDSAVYLCASSSHQRKLFFGSGTQLSVL.

V is TRBV19 and J is TRBJ2-2, with 7 bases aligning to TRBD1. The CDR3 contains 16 residues. Germline CDR1 reads LNHDA; CDR2 reads SQIVND (reference sequence). J gave up 2 bases and V 7 bases, and 10 bases lay outside the gene matches. CDR3 DNA: TGTGCCAGTAAACTAATCCACAGGGGCAACACCGGGGAGCTGTTTTTT. It translates to CASKLIHRGNTGELFF.

This clonotype turned up a few times. CDR3 sequence (DNA): TGCAGTGCTGGGGGTGGGCCCACCTACAATGAGCAGTTCTTC. It codes for CSAGGGPTYNEQFF. This chain connects TRBV20-1 to TRBJ2-1, with D tentatively TRBD1 or TRBD2 (5 bases each). With 5 bases removed from V and 2 bases from J, the gap between germline ends came to 13 bases. This CDR3 has 14 amino acids. CDR1 is DFQATT, CDR2 SNEGSKA, per germline (reference sequence).

This chain joins TRBV7-2 and TRBJ1-1, with 12 bases identical to TRBD1. There are 18 residues in the CDR3. Per the germline V gene, CDR1 is SGHTA and CDR2 is FQGNSA. The ends lost 5 bases at V and 0 bases at J; junction bases unmatched: 10. In nucleotides, the CDR3 is TGTGCCAGCAGCCCCCCGGGACAGGGGGCCGAGCTGAACACTGAAGCTTTCTTT. This translates into CASSPPGQGAELNTEAFF.

This sequence joins TRBV5-1 and TRBJ2-1, with unresolved D. V was pared by 0 bases and J by 0 bases, with 10 bases between. This CDR3 has 16 residues. Germline values: CDR1 SGHRS, CDR2 YFSETQ. Here the CDR3 DNA reads TGCGCCAGCAGCTTGGGAACCGGGTCCTCCTACAATGAGCAGTTCTTC. This translates into CASSLGTGSSYNEQFF.

The gene calls are TRBV5-1 and TRBJ2-3; 7 nucleotides align to TRBD1. Trimming removed 7 bases from V and 2 bases from J; junction bases left unmatched: 7. CDR1 is SGHRS, CDR2 YFSETQ, per germline. The CDR3 has 14 residues. This CDR3 reads CASLQDRHTDTQYF. The CDR3 DNA is TGCGCCAGCCTACAGGACAGGCACACAGATACGCAGTATTTT.

A few counts support this clonotype. The CDR3 nucleotides read TGCAGTGCCCTGGCCGGGACAAACCAAGAGACCCAGTACTTC. This codes for CSALAGTNQETQYF. V usage is TRBV20-1 and J usage is TRBJ2-5; possible D gene TRBD1, 6 bases. Germline V lookup: CDR1 DFQATT, CDR2 SNEGSKA (reference sequence). Trimming shortened V by 6 bases and J by 0 bases, and 14 bases separated the two germline ends. The CDR3 totals 14 residues.

V is TRBV27 and J is TRBJ2-3, with D maybe TRBD2 (6 bases). Germline V gives CDR1 MNHEY, CDR2 SMNVEV (reference sequence). Trimming pared 6 bases from V and 1 base from J, leaving 14 bases between. CDR3 length: 15 amino acids. The chain's CDR3 is CASSRWSSGTDTQYF. DNA for the CDR3: TGTGCCAGCAGCCGGTGGTCTAGCGGCACAGATACGCAGTATTTT.

This clonotype was counted only a few times. V is TRBV7-2 and J is TRBJ2-7; the D gene could be TRBD1 or TRBD2 (6 bases each). Germline CDR1 SGHTA, CDR2 FQGNSA. This CDR3 has 16 residues. The V end was cut by 7 bases, the J end by 5 bases, with 24 bases between. This CDR3 reads CASTRRGRQLGNEQYF. The CDR3 bases are TGTGCCAGCACCCGGAGGGGGAGACAGCTTGGCAACGAGCAGTACTTC. Complete variable domain (other parts from reference TRBV7-2 and TRBJ2-7): GAGVSQSPSNKVTEKGKDVELRCDPISGHTALYWYRQSLGQGLEFLIYFQGNSAPDKSGLPSDRFSAERTGGSVSTLTIQRTQQEDSAVYLCASTRRGRQLGNEQYFGPGTRLTVT.

The chain uses TRBV5-5 and TRBJ2-1; D ambiguous. Trimming removed 1 base from V and 8 bases from J, with 7 bases in between. CDR3 size: 12 residues. Germline-derived CDR1 and CDR2 are SGHKS and YYEKEE (reference sequence). CDR3 in amino acids: CASSLIVDEQFF. The DNA of the CDR3 is TGTGCCAGCAGCTTGATCGTTGATGAGCAGTTCTTC. The variable domain in full, with the rest retrieved from reference TRBV5-5 and TRBJ2-1, is DAGVTQSPTHLIKTRGQQVTLRCSPISGHKSVSWYQQVLGQGPQFIFQYYEKEERGRGNFPDRFSARQFPNYSSELNVNALLLGDSALYLCASSLIVDEQFFGPGTRLTVL.

V and J are TRBV7-2 and TRBJ2-1; tentatively, D is TRBD2 (6 bases). The CDR3 spans 15 residues. The germline V and J ends were trimmed by 5 bases and 5 bases, with 16 bases remaining between them. The germline gives CDR1 SGHTA, CDR2 FQGNSA. The CDR3 protein is CASSLLLGRHNEQFF. In DNA form, the CDR3 reads TGTGCCAGCAGCCTACTACTAGGGAGGCACAATGAGCAGTTCTTC.